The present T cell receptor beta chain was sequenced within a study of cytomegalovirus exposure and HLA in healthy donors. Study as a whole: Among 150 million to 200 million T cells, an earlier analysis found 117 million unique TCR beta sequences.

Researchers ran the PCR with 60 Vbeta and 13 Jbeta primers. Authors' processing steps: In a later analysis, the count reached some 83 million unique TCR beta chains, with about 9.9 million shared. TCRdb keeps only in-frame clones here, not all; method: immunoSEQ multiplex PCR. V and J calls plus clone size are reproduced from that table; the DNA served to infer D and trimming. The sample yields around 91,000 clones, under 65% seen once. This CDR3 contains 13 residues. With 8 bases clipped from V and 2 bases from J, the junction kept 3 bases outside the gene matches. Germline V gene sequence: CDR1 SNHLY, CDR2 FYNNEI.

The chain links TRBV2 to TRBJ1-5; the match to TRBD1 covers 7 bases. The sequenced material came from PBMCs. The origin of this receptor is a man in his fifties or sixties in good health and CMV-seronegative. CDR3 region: CASLGTGNQPQHF. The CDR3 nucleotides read TGTGCCAGCCTCGGGACAGGCAATCAGCCCCAGCATTTT. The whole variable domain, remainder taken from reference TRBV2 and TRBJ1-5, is EPEVTQTPSHQVTQMGQEVILRCVPISNHLYFYWYRQILGQKVEFLVSFYNNEISEKSEIFDDQFSVERPDGSNFTLKIRSTKLEDSAMYFCASLGTGNQPQHFGDGTRLSIL.